This entry describes one T cell receptor beta chain. This sample was taken from a study of blood T cell repertoires in COVID-19. CDR3 length: 13 residues. The germline CDR1 and CDR2 sequences are LNHDA and SQIVND (reference sequence). V dropped 10 bases and J dropped 7 bases, with 19 bases sitting between them. Sequenced by immunoSEQ multiplex PCR; TCRdb stores in-frame clones only, minus some. The data hold around 100,000 clones, with 65% to 85% observed a single time. The receptor was derived from a woman aged 55-69 years with acute or convalescent COVID-19. Sequenced input: peripheral blood. The chain couples TRBV19 to TRBJ1-2; perhaps TRBD1 as D (5 bases). For the CDR3, the DNA is TGTGCCACCCTCGGCGGGGCTAGTCCTGGCTACACCTTC. Translating gives CATLGGASPGYTF.